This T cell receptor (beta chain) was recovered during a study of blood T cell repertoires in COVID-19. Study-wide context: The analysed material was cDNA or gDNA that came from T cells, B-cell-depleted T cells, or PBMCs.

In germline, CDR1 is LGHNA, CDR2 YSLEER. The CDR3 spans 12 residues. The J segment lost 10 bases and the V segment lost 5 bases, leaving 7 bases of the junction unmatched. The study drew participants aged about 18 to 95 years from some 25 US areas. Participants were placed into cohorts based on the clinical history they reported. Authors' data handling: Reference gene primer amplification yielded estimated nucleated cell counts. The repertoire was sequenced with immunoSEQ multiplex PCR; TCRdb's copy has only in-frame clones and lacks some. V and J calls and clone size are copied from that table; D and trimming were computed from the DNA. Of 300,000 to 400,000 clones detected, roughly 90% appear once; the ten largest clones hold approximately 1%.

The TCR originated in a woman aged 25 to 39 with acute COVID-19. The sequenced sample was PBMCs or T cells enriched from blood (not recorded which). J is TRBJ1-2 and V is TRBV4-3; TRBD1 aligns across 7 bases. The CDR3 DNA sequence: TGCGCCAGCAGCACACCAGGGGGACCCTACACCTTC. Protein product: CASSTPGGPYTF.